Sequencing of this TCR beta chain was carried out in a study of T cells in Graves' hyperthyroidism and ophthalmopathy. The wider study: Blood from the periphery was taken at initial diagnosis, before any treatment. Study-level points and caveats: Peripheral blood also featured most of the thyroid clonotypes expanded above 0.001.

Regions amplified from RNA transcripts were the TCR beta CDR3 regions. During a first-round RT-PCR of the TCR CDR3, the HTBI primer set was used. MiXCR was run by TCRdb on the multiplex PCR reads, yielding one entry per CDR3 protein. The repertoire consists of 350,000 to 500,000 distinct CDR3 sequences, with roughly 15% occurring once and the leading ten covering about 5%. This clonotype was detected ten times or more. No antigen is known for it. Patients aged 18 to 65 had newly diagnosed hyperthyroidism lasting under 2 months. Material: blood. This sequence was found in a woman aged 18-29 years with Graves' hyperthyroidism.

CDR3 bases: TGTGCCAGCAGTGAGGGACAGGGGGCAGTGAGCTACACCTTC. Translated, it gives CASSEGQGAVSYTF. The chain uses TRBV6-1 and TRBJ1-2, with 12 bases aligning to TRBD1. The CDR3 length is 14 residues. Germline V CDR1 and CDR2: MNHNS, SASEGT. Trimming cost V 3 bases and J 9 bases; bases outside gene matches: 5.